Below, one T cell receptor beta chain is given with its context. Its antigen remains unknown. Primers: 60 Vbeta forward and 13 Jbeta reverse. Profiling relied on immunoSEQ multiplex PCR, and the TCRdb table lists in-frame clones only, not all of them. This sample has about 120,000 clones, with 9.5% found just once. These data originate in a study of cytomegalovirus exposure and HLA in healthy donors. Study-wide background: Sequencing of roughly 180 million T cells in an earlier analysis found 120 million or so unique TCR beta sequences. Points from the study as a whole: Available immune exposure information covered CMV serostatus only. Researchers counted roughly 160 TCR beta chains as cytomegalovirus-associated. Later on, an analysis showed TCR association rates differing by HLA locus, with DRB1 the most and HLA-C the fewest.

CDR1 and CDR2 from the germline V gene are SQVTM and ANQGSEA. This CDR3 has 17 residues. V lost 3 bases, J lost 6 bases, and 16 bases stayed unmatched. The chain links TRBV29-1 to TRBJ2-3; 9 bases align to TRBD2. The receptor was derived from a man aged 25-45 years in good health and CMV-seronegative. Input material: PBMCs. CDR3 bases: TGCAGCGTTGATAACCACCGGCGGGAGGGCCGATTGGATACGCAGTATTTT. It codes for CSVDNHRREGRLDTQYF.